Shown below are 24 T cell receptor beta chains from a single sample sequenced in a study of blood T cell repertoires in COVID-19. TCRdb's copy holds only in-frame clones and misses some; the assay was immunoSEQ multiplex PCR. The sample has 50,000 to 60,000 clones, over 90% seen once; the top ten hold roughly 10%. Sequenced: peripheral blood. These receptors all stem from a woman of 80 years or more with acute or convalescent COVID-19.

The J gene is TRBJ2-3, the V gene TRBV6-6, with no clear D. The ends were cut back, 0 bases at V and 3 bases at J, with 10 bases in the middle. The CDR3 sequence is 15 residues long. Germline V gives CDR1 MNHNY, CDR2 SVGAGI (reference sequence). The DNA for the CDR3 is TGTGCCAGCAGTTACTCGGTTGGCTGGACAGATACGCAGTATTTT. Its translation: CASSYSVGWTDTQYF.

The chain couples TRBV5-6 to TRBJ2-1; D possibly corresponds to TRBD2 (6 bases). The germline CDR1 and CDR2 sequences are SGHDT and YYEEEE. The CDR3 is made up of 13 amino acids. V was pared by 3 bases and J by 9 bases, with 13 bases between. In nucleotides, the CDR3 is TGTGCCAGCAGCTGGAGTTGGGGGGTTGAGCAGTTCTTC. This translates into CASSWSWGVEQFF. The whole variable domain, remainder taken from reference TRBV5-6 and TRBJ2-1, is DAGVTQSPTHLIKTRGQQVTLRCSPKSGHDTVSWYQQALGQGPQFIFQYYEEEERQRGNFPDRFSGHQFPNYSSELNVNALLLGDSALYLCASSWSWGVEQFFGPGTRLTVL.

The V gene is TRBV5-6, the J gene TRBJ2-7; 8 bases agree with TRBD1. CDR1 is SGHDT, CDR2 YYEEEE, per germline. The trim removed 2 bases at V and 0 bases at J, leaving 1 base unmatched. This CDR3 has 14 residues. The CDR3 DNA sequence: TGTGCCAGCAGCTTCGGGACAGGCTCCTACGAGCAGTACTTC. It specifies CASSFGTGSYEQYF. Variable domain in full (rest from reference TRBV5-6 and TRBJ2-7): DAGVTQSPTHLIKTRGQQVTLRCSPKSGHDTVSWYQQALGQGPQFIFQYYEEEERQRGNFPDRFSGHQFPNYSSELNVNALLLGDSALYLCASSFGTGSYEQYFGPGTRLTVT.

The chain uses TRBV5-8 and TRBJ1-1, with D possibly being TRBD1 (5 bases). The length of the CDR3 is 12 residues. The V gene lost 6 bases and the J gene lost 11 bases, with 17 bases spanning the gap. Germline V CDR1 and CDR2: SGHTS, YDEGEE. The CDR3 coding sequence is TGTGCCAGCAACCCGACAGCCTTCCTGGCTTTCTTT. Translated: CASNPTAFLAFF.

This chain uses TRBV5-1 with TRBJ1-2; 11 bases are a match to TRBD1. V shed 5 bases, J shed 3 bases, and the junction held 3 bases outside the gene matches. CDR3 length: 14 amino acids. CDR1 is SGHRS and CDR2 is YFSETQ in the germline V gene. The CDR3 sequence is CASSTGQGDYGYTF. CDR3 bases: TGCGCCAGCAGTACGGGACAGGGGGACTATGGCTACACCTTC. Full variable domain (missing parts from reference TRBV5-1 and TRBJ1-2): KAGVTQTPRYLIKTRGQQVTLSCSPISGHRSVSWYQQTPGQGLQFLFEYFSETQRNKGNFPGRFSGRQFSNSRSEMNVSTLELGDSALYLCASSTGQGDYGYTFGSGTRLTVV.

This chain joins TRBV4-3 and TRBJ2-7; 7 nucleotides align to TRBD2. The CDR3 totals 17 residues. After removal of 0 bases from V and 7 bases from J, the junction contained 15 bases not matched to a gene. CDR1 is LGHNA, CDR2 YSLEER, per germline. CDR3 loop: CASSQDKAGTTPGEQYF. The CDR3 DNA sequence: TGCGCCAGCAGCCAAGATAAGGCTGGGACTACCCCGGGAGAGCAGTACTTC.

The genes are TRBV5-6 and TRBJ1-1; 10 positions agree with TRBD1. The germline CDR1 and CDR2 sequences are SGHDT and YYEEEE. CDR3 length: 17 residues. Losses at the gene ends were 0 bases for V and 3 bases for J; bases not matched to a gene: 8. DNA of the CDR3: TGTGCCAGCAGCTTGGAGACAGGGGGCGTCCGGGACACTGAAGCTTTCTTT. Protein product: CASSLETGGVRDTEAFF.

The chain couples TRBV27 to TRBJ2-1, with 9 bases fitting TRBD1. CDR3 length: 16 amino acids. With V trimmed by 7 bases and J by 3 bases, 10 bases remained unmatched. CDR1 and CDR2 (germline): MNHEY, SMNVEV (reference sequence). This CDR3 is CASTSPRTGVYNEQFF. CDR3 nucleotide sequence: TGTGCCAGCACCTCGCCCCGGACAGGGGTCTACAATGAGCAGTTCTTC.

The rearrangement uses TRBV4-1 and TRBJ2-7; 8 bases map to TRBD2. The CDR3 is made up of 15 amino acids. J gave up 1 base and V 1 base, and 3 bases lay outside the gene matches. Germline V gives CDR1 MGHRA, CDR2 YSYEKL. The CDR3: CASSQGLAGSYEQYF. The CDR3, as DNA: TGCGCCAGCAGCCAAGGGTTAGCGGGGTCCTACGAGCAGTACTTC.

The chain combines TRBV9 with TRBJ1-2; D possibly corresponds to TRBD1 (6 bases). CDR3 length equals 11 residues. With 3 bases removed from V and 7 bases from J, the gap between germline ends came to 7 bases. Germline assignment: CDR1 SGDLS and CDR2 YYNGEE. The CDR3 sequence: CASSAGAGYTF. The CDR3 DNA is TGTGCCAGCAGCGCAGGGGCTGGCTACACCTTC.

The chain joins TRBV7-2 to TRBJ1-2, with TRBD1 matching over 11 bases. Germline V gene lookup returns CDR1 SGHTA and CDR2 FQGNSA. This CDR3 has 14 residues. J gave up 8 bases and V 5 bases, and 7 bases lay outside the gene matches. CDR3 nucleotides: TGTGCCAGCAGCATCGGACAGGGGGCAAAGGGCTACACCTTC. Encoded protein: CASSIGQGAKGYTF.

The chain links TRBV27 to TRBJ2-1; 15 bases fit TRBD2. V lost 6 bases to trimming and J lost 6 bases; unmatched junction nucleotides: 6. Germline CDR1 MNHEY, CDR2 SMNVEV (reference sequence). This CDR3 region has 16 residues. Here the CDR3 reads CASRRTSGRAVNEQFF. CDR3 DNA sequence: TGTGCCAGCAGACGGACTAGCGGGAGGGCCGTCAATGAGCAGTTCTTC.

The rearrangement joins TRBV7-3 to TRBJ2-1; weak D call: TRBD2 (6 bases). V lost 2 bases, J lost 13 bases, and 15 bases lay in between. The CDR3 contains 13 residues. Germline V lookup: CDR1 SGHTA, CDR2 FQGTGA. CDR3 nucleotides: TGTGCCAGCAGCTTAGGGGAGGCCGATCCCCAGTTCTTC. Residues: CASSLGEADPQFF.

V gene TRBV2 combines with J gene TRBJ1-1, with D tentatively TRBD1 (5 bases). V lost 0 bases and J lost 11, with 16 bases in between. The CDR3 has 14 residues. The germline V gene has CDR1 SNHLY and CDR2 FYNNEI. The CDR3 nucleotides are TGTGCCAGCAGTGAAGCTAGGGGCAGTGCTAGGGCTTTCTTT. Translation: CASSEARGSARAFF.

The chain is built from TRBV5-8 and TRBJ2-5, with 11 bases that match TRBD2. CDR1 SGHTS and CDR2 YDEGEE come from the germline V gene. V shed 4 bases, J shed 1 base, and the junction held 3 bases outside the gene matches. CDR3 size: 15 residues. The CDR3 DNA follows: TGTGCCAGCAGCCCGGGGACTAGCGGCCAAGAGACCCAGTACTTC. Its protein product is CASSPGTSGQETQYF.

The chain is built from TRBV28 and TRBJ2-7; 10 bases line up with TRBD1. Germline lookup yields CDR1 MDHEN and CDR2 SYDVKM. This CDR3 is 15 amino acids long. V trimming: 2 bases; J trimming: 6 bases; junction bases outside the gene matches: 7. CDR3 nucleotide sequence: TGTGCCAGCAGTTTAGTGGGGACAGGGGACCTCGAGCAGTACTTC. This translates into CASSLVGTGDLEQYF.

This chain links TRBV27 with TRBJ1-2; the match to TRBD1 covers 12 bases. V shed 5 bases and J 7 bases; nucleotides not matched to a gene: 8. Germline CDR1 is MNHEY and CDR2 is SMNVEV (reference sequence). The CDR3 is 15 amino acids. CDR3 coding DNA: TGTGCCAGCAGTCCGTGGGACAGGGGGCTTCGTGGCTACACCTTC. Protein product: CASSPWDRGLRGYTF.

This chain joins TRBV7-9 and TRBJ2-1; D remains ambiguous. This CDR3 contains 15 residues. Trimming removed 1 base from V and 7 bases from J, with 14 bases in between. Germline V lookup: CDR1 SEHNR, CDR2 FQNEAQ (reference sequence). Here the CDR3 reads CASSLGLEPNNEQFF. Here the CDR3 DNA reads TGTGCCAGCAGCTTAGGCCTTGAGCCCAATAATGAGCAGTTCTTC.

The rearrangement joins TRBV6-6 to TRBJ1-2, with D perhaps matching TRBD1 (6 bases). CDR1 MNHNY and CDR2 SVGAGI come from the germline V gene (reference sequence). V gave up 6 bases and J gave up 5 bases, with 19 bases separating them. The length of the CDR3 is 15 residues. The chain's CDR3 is CASSPTGPRDYGYTF. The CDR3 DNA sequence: TGTGCCAGCAGCCCGACAGGTCCGAGGGATTATGGCTACACCTTC.

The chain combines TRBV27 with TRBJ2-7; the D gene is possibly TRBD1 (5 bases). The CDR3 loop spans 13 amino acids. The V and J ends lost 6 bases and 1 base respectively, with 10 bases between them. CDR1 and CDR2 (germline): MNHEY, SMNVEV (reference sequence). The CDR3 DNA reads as TGTGCCAGCAGCCGGCAGGGTTCCTACGAGCAGTACTTC. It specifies CASSRQGSYEQYF.

In DNA form, the CDR3 reads TGTGCCAGCAGTTATGGGGGGGACACCGGGGAGCTGTTTTTT. It specifies CASSYGGDTGELFF. This chain uses TRBV6-5 with TRBJ2-2; the match to TRBD2 covers 7 bases. Per the germline V gene, CDR1 is MNHEY and CDR2 is SVGAGI. This CDR3 has 14 amino acids. V lost 3 bases, J lost 3 bases, and 1 base stayed unmatched.

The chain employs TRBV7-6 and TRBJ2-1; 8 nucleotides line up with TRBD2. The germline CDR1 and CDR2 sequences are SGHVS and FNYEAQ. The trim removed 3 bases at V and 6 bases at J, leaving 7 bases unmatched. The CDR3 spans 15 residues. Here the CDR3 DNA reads TGTGCCAGCAGCTTTAGCGGGAACTTTGCCAATGAGCAGTTCTTC. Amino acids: CASSFSGNFANEQFF.

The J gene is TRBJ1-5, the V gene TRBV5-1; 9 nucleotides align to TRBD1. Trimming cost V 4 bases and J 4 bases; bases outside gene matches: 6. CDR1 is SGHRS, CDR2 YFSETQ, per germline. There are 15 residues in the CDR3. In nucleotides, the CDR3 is TGCGCCAGCAGCCACACTGGACAGGGGAATCAGCCCCAGCATTTT. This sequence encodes CASSHTGQGNQPQHF.

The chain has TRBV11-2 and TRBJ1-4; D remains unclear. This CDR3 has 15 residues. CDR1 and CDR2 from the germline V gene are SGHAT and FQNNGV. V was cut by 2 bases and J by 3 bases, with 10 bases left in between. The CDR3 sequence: CASSLNSRPNEKLFF. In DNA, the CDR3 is TGTGCCAGCAGCTTAAACAGTCGGCCTAATGAAAAACTGTTTTTT.